What follows are 21 T cell receptor beta chains derived from one specimen sequenced in a study of identical twins. Each CDR3 protein gets one entry after TCRdb re-called the 5' RACE reads with MiXCR. The sample records about 200,000 distinct CDR3 sequences, about a sixth being singletons. These records were also assigned to another study, of T cells expressing NK-cell markers.

The sample consisted of CD8+ T cells sorted from blood. Receptor source: a woman between 18 and 29 years old in good health.

This clonotype was found a few times. This chain connects TRBV12-3 or TRBV12-4 to TRBJ2-5; 15 bases align to TRBD2. After removal of 6 bases from V and 4 bases from J, the junction contained 6 bases not matched to a gene. This CDR3 has 16 residues. The CDR3 DNA follows: TGTGCCAGCAGCCCCTTGGGACTAGCGGGAGGAGAGACCCAGTACTTC. It is translated as CASSPLGLAGGETQYF.

This chain links TRBV9 with TRBJ2-1, with 8 bases matching TRBD2. The germline V gene has CDR1 SGDLS and CDR2 YYNGEE. V lost 3 bases, J lost 3 bases, and 14 bases stayed unmatched. The CDR3 runs 18 residues. The CDR3 loop reads CASSATSPAGEVYNEQFF. CDR3 coding DNA: TGTGCCAGCAGCGCGACAAGCCCAGCGGGGGAAGTCTACAATGAGCAGTTCTTC.

This clonotype was counted ten times or more. The V call is TRBV27, the J call TRBJ2-3, with D possibly matching TRBD1 (6 bases). V was pared by 6 bases and J by 1 base, with 14 bases between. The CDR3 spans 15 residues. The germline V gene has CDR1 MNHEY and CDR2 SMNVEV (reference sequence). Here the CDR3 reads CASRSTGRGTDTQYF. The DNA for the CDR3 is TGTGCCAGCAGATCCACAGGGCGCGGCACAGATACGCAGTATTTT.

The chain combines TRBV9 with TRBJ2-2; 11 positions match TRBD1. Germline loops: CDR1 SGDLS, CDR2 YYNGEE. Trimming took 3 bases from V and 3 from J; bases not matched to a gene: 7. This CDR3 spans 17 amino acids. The CDR3 spells CASSEEDRGHDTGELFF. The CDR3 DNA reads TGTGCCAGCAGCGAGGAGGACAGGGGGCACGACACCGGGGAGCTGTTTTTT.

This chain connects TRBV7-8 to TRBJ2-5; a possible D gene is TRBD2 (6 bases). The CDR3 is 12 amino acids. V lost 8 bases, J lost 0 bases, and 7 bases lay in between. Per germline, CDR1 SGHVS and CDR2 FQNEAQ. The CDR3, as DNA: TGTGCCAGCTCGGGGGACCAAGAGACCCAGTACTTC. Translation: CASSGDQETQYF.

The chain has TRBV6-2 or TRBV6-3 and TRBJ2-3; 13 bases map to TRBD2. Germline CDR1 reads MNHEY; CDR2 reads SVGEGT. The CDR3 has 16 residues. After removal of 3 bases from V and 6 bases from J, the junction contained 6 bases not matched to a gene. This CDR3 is CASSYPTSGGPDTQYF. As DNA, the CDR3 is TGTGCCAGCAGTTATCCGACTAGCGGGGGGCCGGATACGCAGTATTTT.

The V gene is TRBV20-1, the J gene TRBJ2-5; D gene uncertain. The CDR3 runs to 13 residues. The V and J ends lost 6 bases and 0 bases respectively, with 11 bases between them. Germline assignment: CDR1 DFQATT and CDR2 SNEGSKA (reference sequence). The CDR3 nucleotides read TGCAGTGCCGATCTCGACTACCAAGAGACCCAGTACTTC. Translating it yields CSADLDYQETQYF.

There are a few counts of this clonotype. V and J are TRBV6-1 and TRBJ2-5, with D tentatively TRBD2 (6 bases). The germline V gene has CDR1 MNHNS and CDR2 SASEGT. The CDR3 has 15 amino acids. Trimming removed 6 bases at V and 0 bases at J, with 14 bases between. The CDR3 sequence is CASREGRLYQETQYF. CDR3 nucleotide sequence: TGTGCCAGCAGGGAGGGACGGCTCTACCAAGAGACCCAGTACTTC.

This chain connects TRBV5-1 to TRBJ1-2; D remains ambiguous. Trimming took 2 bases from V and 0 from J, leaving 17 bases between them. The CDR3 has 17 amino acids. CDR1 and CDR2 (germline): SGHRS, YFSETQ. Here the CDR3 reads CASSFDRGGSSNYGYTF. In nucleotides, the CDR3 is TGCGCCAGCAGCTTTGACCGAGGTGGTTCCTCTAACTATGGCTACACCTTC.

The genes are TRBV20-1 and TRBJ2-2; 11 bases are a match to TRBD2. CDR1 is DFQATT, CDR2 SNEGSKA, per germline (reference sequence). The J segment lost 2 bases and the V segment lost 6 bases, leaving 17 bases of the junction unmatched. There are 19 residues in the CDR3. The CDR3 nucleotides read TGCAGTGCAAACTACCCTTTGGGACTAGCGGAGAGAAACACCGGGGAGCTGTTTTTT. It codes for CSANYPLGLAERNTGELFF.

The chain recombines TRBV15 with TRBJ2-5; D unresolved. V lost 5 bases to trimming and J lost 0 bases, with 7 bases between them. CDR3 length equals 13 residues. Germline V gene sequence: CDR1 LNHNV, CDR2 YYDKDF (reference sequence). CDR3 loop: CATSYDYQETQYF. The CDR3 DNA is TGTGCCACCAGCTACGACTACCAAGAGACCCAGTACTTC.

Many counts were recorded for this clonotype. The V gene is TRBV6-1, the J gene TRBJ2-7; D gene ambiguous. Germline loops: CDR1 MNHNS, CDR2 SASEGT. CDR3 size: 13 residues. V gave up 7 bases and J gave up 0 bases, with 10 bases separating them. CDR3 amino acids: CASIQPNSYEQYF. DNA for the CDR3: TGTGCCAGCATCCAACCTAACTCCTACGAGCAGTACTTC.

The chain employs TRBV12-3 or TRBV12-4 and TRBJ2-1; 8 nucleotides line up with TRBD2. The CDR3 totals 15 residues. V shed 6 bases and J 6 bases; nucleotides not matched to a gene: 10. CDR3 bases: TGTGCCAGCAGCCATTTAGCGGGGATTGGCAATGAGCAGTTCTTC. Amino acid sequence: CASSHLAGIGNEQFF.

The CDR3 nucleotides are TGCAGCGTTGACGGGGGGCAGAACACTGAAGCTTTCTTT. Its translation is CSVDGGQNTEAFF. The V gene is TRBV29-1, the J gene TRBJ1-1; D is perhaps TRBD1 (6 bases). The germline gives CDR1 SQVTM, CDR2 ANQGSEA. V lost 3 bases to trimming and J lost 1 base, with 9 bases between them. The CDR3 runs 13 residues.

V is TRBV7-9 and J is TRBJ1-1, with D tentatively TRBD1 (5 bases). This CDR3 region has 13 residues. Trimming stripped 5 bases from V and 3 bases from J, with 10 bases between. The V gene's germline CDR1 is SEHNR and CDR2 FQNEAQ (reference sequence). The CDR3 DNA is TGTGCCAGCAGCCCTACGGGGGACACTGAAGCTTTCTTT. Amino acids: CASSPTGDTEAFF.

This chain connects TRBV4-3 to TRBJ2-1; D is unresolved. Germline assignment: CDR1 LGHNA and CDR2 YSLEER. Trimming left V 0 bases short and J 7 bases short, with 10 bases between. CDR3 length equals 14 residues. DNA of the CDR3: TGCGCCAGCAGCCAAGATCGGGTCGGGAATGAGCAGTTCTTC. Amino acids: CASSQDRVGNEQFF.

CDR3 DNA sequence: TGTGCCAGCAGTATACCGTTCGGGGAGGAGCGGTGGGAGCAGTACTTC. Residues: CASSIPFGEERWEQYF. J is TRBJ2-7 and V is TRBV6-2 or TRBV6-3; tentatively, D is TRBD2 (6 bases). Trimming cost V 5 bases and J 7 bases, with 24 bases left between them. This CDR3 comprises 16 residues. From germline, CDR1 is MNHEY and CDR2 SVGEGT.

In its sample, this clonotype was seen many times. The chain employs TRBV10-3 and TRBJ2-6, with TRBD1 as a possible D gene (5 bases). V was shortened by 7 bases and J by 2 bases, with 15 bases between the two germline ends. CDR3 length: 16 residues. The germline V gene encodes CDR1 ENHRY and CDR2 SYGVKD. The DNA for the CDR3 is TGTGCCATCAAAAAAAGGGGAAGTACTGGGGCCAACGTCCTGACTTTC. It specifies CAIKKRGSTGANVLTF.

This clonotype has more than one count but fewer than ten. V gene TRBV7-9 combines with J gene TRBJ2-7; D perhaps matches TRBD2 (6 bases). The V gene's germline CDR1 is SEHNR and CDR2 FQNEAQ (reference sequence). This CDR3 is built from 15 residues. The V end was cut by 4 bases, the J end by 2 bases, with 15 bases between. CDR3 in DNA: TGTGCCAGCAGCTCGCCACTCCGGGAGCCCTACGAGCAGTACTTC. As protein: CASSSPLREPYEQYF.

The V and J genes are TRBV7-9 and TRBJ1-1, with no clear D. V dropped 8 bases and J dropped 2 bases, with 9 bases sitting between them. Germline V lookup: CDR1 SEHNR, CDR2 FQNEAQ (reference sequence). CDR3 size: 12 residues. The DNA of the CDR3 is TGTGCCAGCCTAAAGACTAACACTGAAGCTTTCTTT. Translating it yields CASLKTNTEAFF.

This clonotype was seen a few times. V is TRBV29-1 and J is TRBJ2-7; D is unclear. V was pared by 1 base and J by 5 bases, with 6 bases between. The germline gives CDR1 SQVTM, CDR2 ANQGSEA. There are 11 residues in the CDR3. This CDR3 reads CSVEGLDEQYF. Written as DNA, the CDR3 is TGCAGCGTTGAAGGGCTAGACGAGCAGTACTTC.